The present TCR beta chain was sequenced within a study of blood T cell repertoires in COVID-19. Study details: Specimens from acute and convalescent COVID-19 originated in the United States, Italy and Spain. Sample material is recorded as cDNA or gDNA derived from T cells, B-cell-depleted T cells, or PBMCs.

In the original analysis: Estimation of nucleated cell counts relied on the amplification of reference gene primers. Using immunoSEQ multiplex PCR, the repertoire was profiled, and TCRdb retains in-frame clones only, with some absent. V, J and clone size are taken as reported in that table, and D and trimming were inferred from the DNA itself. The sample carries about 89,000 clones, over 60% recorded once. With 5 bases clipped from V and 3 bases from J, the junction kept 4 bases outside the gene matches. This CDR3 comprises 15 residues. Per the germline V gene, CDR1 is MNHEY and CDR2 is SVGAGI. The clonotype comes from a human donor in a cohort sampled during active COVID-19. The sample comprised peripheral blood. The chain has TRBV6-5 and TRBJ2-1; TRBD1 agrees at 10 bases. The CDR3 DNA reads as TGTGCCAGCAGTCCGGGGGACAGGGGCTACAATGAGCAGTTCTTC. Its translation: CASSPGDRGYNEQFF.